These 22 T cell receptor beta chains share one sample of origin, sequenced in a study of T cell responses to AZD1222 COVID-19 vaccine. The assay was immunoSEQ multiplex PCR, and TCRdb's table has in-frame clones only and misses some. The sample shows approximately 100,000 clones, about nine tenths of them seen only once. Sequencing used peripheral blood, obtained on day 0 of AZD1222 vaccination. The receptor set was obtained from an adult in good health.

The rearrangement uses TRBV5-1 and TRBJ2-5, with 7 nucleotides matching TRBD2. Germline lookup yields CDR1 SGHRS and CDR2 YFSETQ. Trimming took 2 bases from V and 3 from J; bases not matched to a gene: 4. The CDR3 has 14 residues. The CDR3 DNA sequence: TGCGCCAGCAGCTTTTGGAGCGGGGAAGAGACCCAGTACTTC. Amino acid sequence: CASSFWSGEETQYF.

The gene calls are TRBV28 and TRBJ1-3; D not certain. Trimming removed 1 base at V and 0 bases at J, with 13 bases between. Looked up from germline, CDR1 is MDHEN and CDR2 is SYDVKM. The CDR3 contains 17 residues. For the CDR3, the DNA is TGTGCCAGCAGTTTATACGTTCGAGGAGGCTCTGGAAACACCATATATTTT. It translates to CASSLYVRGGSGNTIYF.

This clone was seen a handful of times. This chain links TRBV7-2 with TRBJ1-6, with unresolved D. The length of the CDR3 is 13 residues. Germline V gene lookup returns CDR1 SGHTA and CDR2 FQGNSA. V lost 2 bases and J 7 bases, leaving 6 bases between the germline ends. CDR3: CASSLQENSPLHF. The CDR3 DNA sequence: TGTGCCAGCAGCTTACAGGAAAATTCACCCCTCCACTTT.

This clone occurred a few times. V gene TRBV18 combines with J gene TRBJ1-5; TRBD1 is a possible D gene (5 bases). V gave up 0 bases and J gave up 4 bases, with 10 bases separating them. The length of the CDR3 is 15 residues. The germline V gene has CDR1 KGHSH and CDR2 LQKENI. This CDR3 reads CASSPPPGENQPQHF. DNA of the CDR3: TGTGCCAGCTCACCACCTCCGGGGGAAAATCAGCCCCAGCATTTT. Together with reference TRBV18 and TRBJ1-5, the CDR3 gives the full variable domain: NAGVMQNPRHLVRRRGQEARLRCSPMKGHSHVYWYRQLPEEGLKFMVYLQKENIIDESGMPKERFSAEFPKEGPSILRIQQVVRGDSAAYFCASSPPPGENQPQHFGDGTRLSIL.

V usage is TRBV27 and J usage is TRBJ2-3, with D unresolved. There are 14 residues in the CDR3. V lost 0 bases to trimming and J lost 4 bases, with 8 bases between them. CDR1 MNHEY and CDR2 SMNVEV come from the germline V gene (reference sequence). CDR3 DNA: TGTGCCAGCAGTTTATCAACTACCGCAGATACGCAGTATTTT. It is translated as CASSLSTTADTQYF.

The chain uses TRBV29-1 and TRBJ1-2; TRBD1 might be the D (6 bases). Trimming stripped 4 bases from V and 8 bases from J, with 14 bases between. CDR1 is SQVTM, CDR2 ANQGSEA, per germline. The CDR3 consists of 12 residues. The CDR3 region is CSVGKGGYGYTF. The DNA of the CDR3 is TGCAGCGTTGGGAAGGGGGGATACGGCTACACCTTC.

The chain combines TRBV27 with TRBJ2-2; no definite D call. V shed 2 bases and J shed 5 bases, with 9 bases lying between them. Germline V gene lookup returns CDR1 MNHEY and CDR2 SMNVEV (reference sequence). The CDR3 loop spans 14 amino acids. CDR3 amino acids: CASSLGPGTGELFF. CDR3 bases: TGTGCCAGCAGTTTAGGGCCCGGAACCGGGGAGCTGTTTTTT.

The chain joins TRBV28 to TRBJ1-2; 8 nucleotides line up with TRBD1. Germline-derived CDR1 and CDR2 are MDHEN and SYDVKM. CDR3 length: 14 amino acids. V was pared by 6 bases and J by 3 bases, with 6 bases of the junction left unmatched. CDR3: CASSRTGNDYGYTF. CDR3 nucleotide sequence: TGTGCCAGCAGCCGGACAGGGAACGACTATGGCTACACCTTC.

This clone was observed a handful of times. The chain joins TRBV6-5 to TRBJ1-2; D perhaps matches TRBD1 (6 bases). V lost 0 bases and J 7 bases, leaving 15 bases between the germline ends. Germline-derived CDR1 and CDR2 are MNHEY and SVGAGI. There are 15 residues in the CDR3. CDR3 nucleotides: TGTGCCAGCAGTTACTCTCCGGGGGCGCCAGGTGGCTACACCTTC. Translation: CASSYSPGAPGGYTF.

Regarding this clone: The sample carries other DNA sequences with the same CDR3. The chain is built from TRBV28 and TRBJ1-4; D is undetermined. The CDR3 loop spans 14 amino acids. V was cut by 3 bases and J by 0 bases, with 5 bases left in between. CDR1 and CDR2 from the germline V gene are MDHEN and SYDVKM. The CDR3 sequence is CASSFTATNEKLFF. CDR3 sequence (DNA): TGTGCCAGCAGTTTTACAGCAACTAATGAAAAACTGTTTTTT. The full variable domain, in which reference TRBV28 and TRBJ1-4 provide the parts outside the CDR3, is DVKVTQSSRYLVKRTGEKVFLECVQDMDHENMFWYRQDPGLGLRLIYFSYDVKMKEKGDIPEGYSVSREKKERFSLILESASTNQTSMYLCASSFTATNEKLFFGSGTQLSVL.

V usage is TRBV19 and J usage is TRBJ2-5; 12 nucleotides match TRBD2. Unmatched junction bases numbered 2, after V lost 3 bases and J lost 9 bases. CDR3 length: 13 residues. CDR1 LNHDA and CDR2 SQIVND come from the germline V gene (reference sequence). The CDR3 DNA sequence: TGTGCCAGTAGTATCACTAGCGGGGGGTCCCAGTACTTC. Translating gives CASSITSGGSQYF.

This clone was observed once. The CDR3 loop reads CASSLERNTEAFF. CDR3 nucleotide sequence: TGCGCCAGCAGCTTAGAACGGAACACTGAAGCTTTCTTT. V is TRBV5-1 and J is TRBJ1-1; D is uncertain. Between the trimmed V and J ends, which lost 2 bases and 1 base, there was a span of 6 bases. Germline V gives CDR1 SGHRS, CDR2 YFSETQ. The CDR3 spans 13 residues.

The chain combines TRBV5-1 with TRBJ2-1; 7 nucleotides line up with TRBD2. CDR1 is SGHRS and CDR2 is YFSETQ in the germline V gene. This CDR3 region has 16 residues. V lost 0 bases, J lost 4 bases, and 7 bases stayed unmatched. The CDR3 loop is CASSLALGAGYNEQFF. CDR3 coding DNA: TGCGCCAGCAGCTTGGCCTTGGGAGCGGGGTACAATGAGCAGTTCTTC. The whole variable domain, filled in from reference TRBV5-1 and TRBJ2-1, reads KAGVTQTPRYLIKTRGQQVTLSCSPISGHRSVSWYQQTPGQGLQFLFEYFSETQRNKGNFPGRFSGRQFSNSRSEMNVSTLELGDSALYLCASSLALGAGYNEQFFGPGTRLTVL.

The chain joins TRBV5-4 to TRBJ1-1; D not resolved. The CDR3 runs to 11 residues. The V end lost 4 bases, the J end lost 2 bases, and 3 bases lay between the germline ends. Germline CDR1 is SGHNT and CDR2 is YYREEE (reference sequence). CDR3 in DNA: TGTGCCAGCAGCCTTAACACTGAAGCTTTCTTT. Its translation is CASSLNTEAFF.

The CDR3 DNA reads TGCGCCAGCAGCTCACTAACTAGCGGGGGGGCGGTAGATACGCAGTATTTT. It is translated as CASSSLTSGGAVDTQYF. The V and J genes are TRBV5-1 and TRBJ2-3; 13 bases align to TRBD2. Trimming at V came to 3 bases and at J to 5 bases, leaving 9 bases not matched to a gene. This CDR3 is built from 17 residues. Germline V lookup: CDR1 SGHRS, CDR2 YFSETQ.

The chain uses TRBV7-9 and TRBJ2-2; D is perhaps TRBD1 (5 bases). Germline V CDR1 and CDR2: SEHNR, FQNEAQ (reference sequence). This CDR3 comprises 15 residues. Trimming pared 7 bases from V and 5 bases from J, leaving 17 bases between. Here the CDR3 DNA reads TGTGCCAGCAACCCTTCGCAGGGTGAAACCGGGGAGCTGTTTTTT. Its protein is CASNPSQGETGELFF.

This chain connects TRBV28 to TRBJ2-7, with D unclear. Germline CDR1 reads MDHEN; CDR2 reads SYDVKM. CDR3 length: 14 residues. V lost 4 bases and J 2 bases, leaving 12 bases between the germline ends. Here the CDR3 reads CASSSLGSTYEQYF. The CDR3 DNA reads TGTGCCAGCAGTTCTTTAGGATCTACCTACGAGCAGTACTTC.

To note about this clone: This CDR3 is also generated by other DNA sequences in the sample. The chain employs TRBV19 and TRBJ1-1; D is uncertain. The CDR3 has 13 amino acids. V lost 3 bases and J lost 1, with 6 bases in between. The V gene's germline CDR1 is LNHDA and CDR2 SQIVND (reference sequence). The CDR3 protein is CASSISRNTEAFF. The CDR3, as DNA: TGTGCCAGTAGTATCTCCAGGAACACTGAAGCTTTCTTT.

The chain carries TRBV7-6 and TRBJ2-3; the match to TRBD1 covers 7 bases. V gave up 5 bases and J gave up 2 bases; unmatched junction bases: 4. Germline V gives CDR1 SGHVS, CDR2 FNYEAQ. The CDR3 contains 14 residues. The CDR3 protein is CASSIGQDTDTQYF. For the CDR3, the DNA is TGTGCCAGCAGCATCGGACAGGACACAGATACGCAGTATTTT. Drawing the rest from reference TRBV7-6 and TRBJ2-3, the complete variable domain is GAGVSQSPRYKVTKRGQDVALRCDPISGHVSLYWYRQALGQGPEFLTYFNYEAQQDKSGLPNDRFSAERPEGSISTLTIQRTEQRDSAMYRCASSIGQDTDTQYFGPGTRLTVL.

This chain connects TRBV28 to TRBJ1-5; D gene ambiguous. Trimming shortened V by 10 bases and J by 10 bases, and 11 bases separated the two germline ends. This CDR3 comprises 10 residues. The germline CDR1 and CDR2 sequences are MDHEN and SYDVKM. This chain's CDR3 is CATATSPQHF. As DNA, the CDR3 is TGTGCCACAGCAACGTCACCCCAGCATTTT.

V and J are TRBV2 and TRBJ2-1; 12 bases are a match to TRBD2. Germline-derived CDR1 and CDR2 are SNHLY and FYNNEI. The CDR3 loop spans 18 amino acids. Losses at the gene ends were 8 bases for V and 0 bases for J; bases not matched to a gene: 11. This CDR3 is CASCGASGGEISYNEQFF. In DNA, the CDR3 is TGTGCCAGCTGTGGTGCTAGCGGGGGGGAGATCTCCTACAATGAGCAGTTCTTC. Looking up the rest from reference TRBV2 and TRBJ2-1 gives the full variable domain: EPEVTQTPSHQVTQMGQEVILRCVPISNHLYFYWYRQILGQKVEFLVSFYNNEISEKSEIFDDQFSVERPDGSNFTLKIRSTKLEDSAMYFCASCGASGGEISYNEQFFGPGTRLTVL.

The CDR3 nucleotides read TGTGCCAGCAGCCCCCTAACAGGGGGCAATCCCTACGAGCAGTACTTC. Protein product: CASSPLTGGNPYEQYF. V is TRBV7-6 and J is TRBJ2-7; 9 bases map to TRBD1. Germline lookup yields CDR1 SGHVS and CDR2 FNYEAQ. This CDR3 contains 16 residues. Unmatched junction bases numbered 10, after V lost 5 bases and J lost 2 bases.